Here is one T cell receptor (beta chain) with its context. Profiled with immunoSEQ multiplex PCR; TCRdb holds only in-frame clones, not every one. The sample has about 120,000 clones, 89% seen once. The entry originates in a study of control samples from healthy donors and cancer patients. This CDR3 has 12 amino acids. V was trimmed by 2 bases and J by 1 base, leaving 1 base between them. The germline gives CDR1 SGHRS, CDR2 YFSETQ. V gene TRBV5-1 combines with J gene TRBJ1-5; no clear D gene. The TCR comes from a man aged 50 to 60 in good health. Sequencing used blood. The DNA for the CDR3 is TGCGCCAGCAGCTTCAGCAATCAGCCCCAGCATTTT. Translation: CASSFSNQPQHF.